These T cell receptor beta chains were read from a single sample in a study of blood T cells in healthy people across ages. TCRdb independently ran MiXCR on the 5' RACE reads; one entry per CDR3 protein. Counted here are hundreds of thousands of distinct CDR3 sequences, 30% to 45% occurring once; the ten biggest clones make up 10% to 15%. Sequenced material: blood. The receptors come from a man younger than 35 in good health. The CDR3 runs from the conserved cysteine through the conserved F or W. Each record gives: V gene, J gene, D gene, clone size, CDR3 protein, CDR3 DNA. A D gene is named only where the DNA matches it firmly. Size values are once, few and many counts, or a class for expanded clones, and some rows have none.

TRBV28,TRBJ1-5,-,-,CASRGVSAQHF,TGTGCCAGCAGGGGGGTGAGCGCCCAGCATTTT
TRBV14,TRBJ2-5,-,-,CASSPLDRQETQYF,TGTGCCAGCAGCCCACTAGACCGTCAAGAGACCCAGTACTTC
TRBV30,TRBJ2-7,-,few,CAWSVGIPYEQYF,TGTGCCTGGAGTGTAGGAATTCCCTACGAGCAGTACTTC
TRBV18,TRBJ2-3,TRBD2,many,CASSPRRSASGSTDTQYF,TGTGCCAGCTCACCACGAAGGTCGGCTAGCGGTTCCACAGATACGCAGTATTTT
TRBV10-3,TRBJ2-3,TRBD1,few,CAISDLLGTGPGVGDTQYF,TGTGCCATCAGTGATCTCCTCGGGACAGGGCCTGGGGTAGGAGATACGCAGTATTTT
TRBV12-3/TRBV12-4,TRBJ2-3,-,many,CASSLDSGSSTDTQYF,TGTGCCAGCAGTTTAGACAGCGGATCTAGCACAGATACGCAGTATTTT
TRBV5-1,TRBJ2-6,-,many,CASSVGHGLLANVLTF,TGCGCCAGCTCTGTGGGACACGGGCTTTTGGCCAACGTCCTGACTTTC
TRBV7-9,TRBJ2-7,TRBD2,-,CASSLPGLAASPYEQYF,TGTGCCAGCAGCTTACCGGGACTAGCGGCGAGCCCCTACGAGCAGTACTTC
TRBV9,TRBJ1-6,TRBD1,-,CASSAGDSASYNSPLHF,TGTGCCAGCAGCGCCGGGGACAGCGCTTCCTATAATTCACCCCTCCACTTT
TRBV29-1,TRBJ1-2,TRBD1,-,CSVQMQDRGPKYYGYTF,TGCAGCGTTCAAATGCAAGACAGGGGGCCTAAGTACTATGGCTACACCTTC
TRBV7-6,TRBJ1-6,-,-,CASSLAGRMGYNSPLHF,TGTGCCAGCAGCTTAGCCGGCAGGATGGGCTATAATTCACCCCTCCACTTT
TRBV27,TRBJ2-2,TRBD1,-,CASSTGTGVGELFF,TGTGCCAGCAGTACCGGGACAGGGGTCGGGGAGCTGTTTTTT
TRBV2,TRBJ1-2,TRBD1,few,CASSGTGTGSLHGYTF,TGTGCCAGCAGTGGGACCGGGACAGGGTCCCTCCATGGCTACACCTTC
TRBV6-5,TRBJ2-2,TRBD1,-,CASSWTGDNTGELFF,TGTGCCAGCAGTTGGACAGGGGACAACACCGGGGAGCTGTTTTTT
TRBV5-1,TRBJ2-1,-,few,CASERGESSYNEQFF,TGCGCCAGCGAAAGGGGGGAGAGCTCCTACAATGAGCAGTTCTTC
TRBV6-2/TRBV6-3,TRBJ2-3,TRBD1,-,CASTRTGGTDTQYF,TGTGCCAGCACGAGGACAGGGGGCACAGATACGCAGTATTTT
TRBV4-1,TRBJ2-7,-,-,CASSQWDNYEQYF,TGCGCCAGCAGCCAATGGGACAACTACGAGCAGTACTTC
TRBV4-3,TRBJ1-5,-,-,CASSQDVRTHQPQHF,TGCGCCAGCAGCCAAGATGTACGGACCCATCAGCCCCAGCATTTT
TRBV3-1,TRBJ1-2,TRBD1,few,CASSQGQGRSRYTF,TGTGCCAGCAGCCAAGGACAGGGAAGGTCAAGGTACACCTTC
TRBV12-3/TRBV12-4,TRBJ2-1,-,-,CASSSNEQFF,TGTGCCAGCAGCTCCAATGAGCAGTTCTTC
TRBV2,TRBJ1-1,-,-,CASSEAKGGLSTEAFF,TGTGCCAGCAGTGAAGCGAAGGGGGGCTTGAGCACTGAAGCTTTCTTT
TRBV3-1,TRBJ2-7,-,-,CASSQDRRGSSYNEQYF,TGTGCCAGCAGCCAAGATCGGCGGGGTAGCTCCTACAATGAGCAGTACTTC
TRBV28,TRBJ2-1,-,-,CASASGVENEQFF,TGTGCCAGCGCTTCCGGGGTGGAAAATGAGCAGTTCTTC